This TCR beta chain comes out of a study of blood T cell repertoires in COVID-19. Study overall: COVID-19 samples, acute and convalescent, were from the United States, Italy and Spain.

Those who participated ranged in age from about 18 to 89 years and resided in about two dozen US areas. Germline V lookup: CDR1 SGHNT, CDR2 YENEEA. The CDR3 loop spans 12 amino acids. Assay: immunoSEQ multiplex PCR; the TCRdb copy retains only in-frame clones and omits some. This sample has roughly 290,000 clones, with around 90% found just once. On this clone itself: The junction does not match germline at one end; this may be a read error.

This TCR was sampled from a woman between 35 and 50 years old who had recovered from COVID-19. The chain links TRBV11-3 to TRBJ2-4, with D uncertain. Source material: PBMCs or T cells enriched from blood (not recorded which). The DNA of the CDR3 is TGTGCCAGCAGCCTTTCGCCCCAAACTTTGTCCTTC. Translated, it gives CASSLSPQTLSF.